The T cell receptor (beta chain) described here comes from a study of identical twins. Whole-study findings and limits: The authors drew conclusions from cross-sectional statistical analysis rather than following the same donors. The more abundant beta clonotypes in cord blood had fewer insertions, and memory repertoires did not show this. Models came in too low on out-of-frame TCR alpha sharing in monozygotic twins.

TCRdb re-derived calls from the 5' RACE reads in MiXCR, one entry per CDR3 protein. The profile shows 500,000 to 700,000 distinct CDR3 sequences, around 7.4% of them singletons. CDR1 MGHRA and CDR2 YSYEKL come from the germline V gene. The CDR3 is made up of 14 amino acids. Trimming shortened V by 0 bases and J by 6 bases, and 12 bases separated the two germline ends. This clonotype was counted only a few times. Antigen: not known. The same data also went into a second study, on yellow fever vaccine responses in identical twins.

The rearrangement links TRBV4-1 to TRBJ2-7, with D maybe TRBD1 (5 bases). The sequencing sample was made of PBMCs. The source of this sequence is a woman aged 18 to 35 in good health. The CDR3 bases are TGCGCCAGCAGCCAAGATCGCAAAAGGGGCGAGCAGTACGTC. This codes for CASSQDRKRGEQYV.